Presented here are 2 T cell receptor beta chains from one specimen sequenced in a study of graft-versus-host responses after intestinal transplantation. Method: immunoSEQ multiplex PCR; TCRdb's copy keeps in-frame clones and lacks some. This table holds over 100,000 clones, 85% to 95% found once. No antigen has been assigned to these receptors. Here the sequenced sample was unstimulated CD8+ T cells sorted from spleen or lymph node cells, taken before transplant. The source of these receptors is a human donor who was the organ donor for an intestinal transplant.

Details on this clone: One end of the junction fails to match germline, which may point to a read error. The V gene is TRBV27, the J gene TRBJ2-7; D remains ambiguous. Germline V gene sequence: CDR1 MNHEY, CDR2 SMNVEV (reference sequence). This CDR3 has 13 residues. CDR3 coding DNA: TGTGCCAGCAGTCTATCGTCTATCAACGAGCAGTACTTC. As protein: CASSLSSINEQYF.

The chain uses TRBV9 and TRBJ2-1; TRBD2 matches 7 bases. The junction had 7 bases not matched to a gene; V was cut back by 4 bases and J by 3 bases. The CDR3 is 15 amino acids. From germline, CDR1 is SGDLS and CDR2 YYNGEE. This CDR3 is CASSPQGLIYNEQFF. In DNA, the CDR3 is TGTGCCAGCAGCCCCCAGGGACTAATCTACAATGAGCAGTTCTTC.